This T cell receptor beta chain was identified during a study of metastatic and nonmetastatic thyroid tumors. Across the whole study: Repertoires from malignant and benign thyroid patients were compared across blood and tumor or nodule tissue. Findings and caveats of the study: Significantly greater TCR beta diversity was reportedly found in malignant thyroid tumors than in benign nodules (in blood and tumor).

This CDR3 is 15 amino acids long. V lost 7 bases, J lost 1 base, and 9 bases stayed unmatched. Each patient went into thyroid surgery without having received any treatment. In the original processing: Across clinicopathological groups, CDR3 differences served as the basis for building a distant-metastasis classifier for papillary thyroid cancer. From the PCR reads, TCRdb re-called clones with MiXCR. The authors' filters were not applied to this entry. Of around 53,000 clones in the sample, approximately 22% were seen once. This clone was seen repeatedly, ten times or more. What it binds is unknown. The chain combines TRBV12-3 or TRBV12-4 with TRBJ2-7; 8 nucleotides match TRBD2. Sample: blood. This TCR came from a female donor with papillary thyroid cancer or a benign thyroid nodule (not recorded which). Some clones in this sample may be carry-over from other donors' samples. The DNA for the CDR3 is TGTGCCAGCACTTTCTCCGGGACTAGTTCCTACGAGCAGTACTTC. Residues: CASTFSGTSSYEQYF.